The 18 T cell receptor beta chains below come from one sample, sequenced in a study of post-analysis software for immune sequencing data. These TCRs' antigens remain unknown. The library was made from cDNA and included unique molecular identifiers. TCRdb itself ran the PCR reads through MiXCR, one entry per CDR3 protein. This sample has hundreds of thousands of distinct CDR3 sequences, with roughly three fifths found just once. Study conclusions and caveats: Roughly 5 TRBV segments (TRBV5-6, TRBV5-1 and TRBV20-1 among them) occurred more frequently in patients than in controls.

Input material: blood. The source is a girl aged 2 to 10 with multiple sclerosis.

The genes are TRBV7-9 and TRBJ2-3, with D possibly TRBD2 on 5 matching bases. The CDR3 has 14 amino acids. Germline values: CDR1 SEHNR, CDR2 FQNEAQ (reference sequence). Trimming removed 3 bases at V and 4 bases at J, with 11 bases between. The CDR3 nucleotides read TGTGCCAGCAGCTTCGGGGAAATAGCAGATACGCAGTATTTT. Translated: CASSFGEIADTQYF.

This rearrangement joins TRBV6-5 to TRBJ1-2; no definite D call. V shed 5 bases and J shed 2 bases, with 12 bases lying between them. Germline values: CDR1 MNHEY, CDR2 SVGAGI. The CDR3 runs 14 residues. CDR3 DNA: TGTGCCAGCAGTAGGAACTCACTAAACTATGGCTACACCTTC. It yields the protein CASSRNSLNYGYTF.

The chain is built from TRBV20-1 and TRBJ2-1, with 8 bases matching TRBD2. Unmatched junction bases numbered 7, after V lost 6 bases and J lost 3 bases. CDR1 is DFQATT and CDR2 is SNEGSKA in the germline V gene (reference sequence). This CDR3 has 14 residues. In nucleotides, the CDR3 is TGCAGTGCCTCGGGGGGGCCGGTCTACAATGAGCAGTTCTTC. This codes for CSASGGPVYNEQFF.

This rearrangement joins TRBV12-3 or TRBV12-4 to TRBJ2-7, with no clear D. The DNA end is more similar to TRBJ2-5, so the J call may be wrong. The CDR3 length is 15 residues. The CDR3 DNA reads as TGTGCCTGCATGGGTTGGGGTGTAGGCCAAGAGACCCAGTACTTC. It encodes CACMGWGVGQETQYF.

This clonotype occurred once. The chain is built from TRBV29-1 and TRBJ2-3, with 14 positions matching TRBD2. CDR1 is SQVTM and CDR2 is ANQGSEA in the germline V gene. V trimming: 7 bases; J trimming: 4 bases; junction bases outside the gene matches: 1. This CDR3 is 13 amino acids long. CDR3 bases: TGCAGCGGGGGACTAGCGGGAGCAGATACGCAGTATTTT. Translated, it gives CSGGLAGADTQYF.

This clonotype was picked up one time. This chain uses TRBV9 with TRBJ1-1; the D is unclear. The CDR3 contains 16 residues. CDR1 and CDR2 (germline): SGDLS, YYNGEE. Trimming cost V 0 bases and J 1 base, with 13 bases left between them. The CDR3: CASSVGVQTGNTEAFF. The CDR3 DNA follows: TGTGCCAGCAGCGTAGGAGTGCAAACGGGGAACACTGAAGCTTTCTTT.

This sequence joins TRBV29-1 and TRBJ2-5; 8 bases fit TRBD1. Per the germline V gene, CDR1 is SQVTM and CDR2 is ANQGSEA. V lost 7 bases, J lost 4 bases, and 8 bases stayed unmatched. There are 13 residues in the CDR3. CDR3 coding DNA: TGCAGCGGGGGGGCAGGGGGCGCAGAGACCCAGTACTTC. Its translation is CSGGAGGAETQYF.

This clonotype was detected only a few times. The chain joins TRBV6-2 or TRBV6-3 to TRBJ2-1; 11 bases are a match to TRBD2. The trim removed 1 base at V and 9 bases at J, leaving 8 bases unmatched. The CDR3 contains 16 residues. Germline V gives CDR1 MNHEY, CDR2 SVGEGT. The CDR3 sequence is CASSYWASGGRVEQFF. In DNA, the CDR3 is TGTGCCAGCAGTTACTGGGCTAGCGGGGGGCGGGTTGAGCAGTTCTTC.

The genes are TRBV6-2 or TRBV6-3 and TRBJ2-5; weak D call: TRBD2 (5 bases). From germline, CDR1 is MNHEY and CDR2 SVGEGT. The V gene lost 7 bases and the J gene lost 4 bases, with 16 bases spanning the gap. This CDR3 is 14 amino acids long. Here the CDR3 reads CASMNYGVGETQYF. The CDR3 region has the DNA TGTGCCAGCATGAACTACGGGGTCGGAGAGACCCAGTACTTC.

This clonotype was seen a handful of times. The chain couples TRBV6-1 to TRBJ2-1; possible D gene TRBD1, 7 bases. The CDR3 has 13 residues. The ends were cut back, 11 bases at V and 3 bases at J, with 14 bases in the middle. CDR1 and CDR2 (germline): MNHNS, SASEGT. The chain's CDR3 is CAGRQGLYNEQFF. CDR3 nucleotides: TGTGCCGGCCGACAGGGACTCTACAATGAGCAGTTCTTC.

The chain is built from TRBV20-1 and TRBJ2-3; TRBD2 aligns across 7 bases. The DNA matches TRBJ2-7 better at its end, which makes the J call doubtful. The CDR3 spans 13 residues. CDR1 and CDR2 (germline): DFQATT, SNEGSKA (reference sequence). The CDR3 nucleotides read TGCAGTGCTAGACGGGGGGTCGGCTACGAGCAGTACTTC. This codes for CSARRGVGYEQYF.

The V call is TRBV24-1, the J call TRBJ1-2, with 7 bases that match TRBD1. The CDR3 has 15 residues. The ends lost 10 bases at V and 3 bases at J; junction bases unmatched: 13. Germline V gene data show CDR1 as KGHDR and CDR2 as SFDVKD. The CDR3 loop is CATSPGWTGHYGYTF. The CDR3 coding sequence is TGTGCCACGAGTCCGGGGTGGACAGGCCACTATGGCTACACCTTC.

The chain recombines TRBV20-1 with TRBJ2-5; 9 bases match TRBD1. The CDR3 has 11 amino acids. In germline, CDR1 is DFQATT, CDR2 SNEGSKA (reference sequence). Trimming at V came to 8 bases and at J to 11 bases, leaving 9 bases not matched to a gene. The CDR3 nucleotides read TGCAGTCCACAGGGGGCGCGGGAGCAGTACTTC. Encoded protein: CSPQGAREQYF.

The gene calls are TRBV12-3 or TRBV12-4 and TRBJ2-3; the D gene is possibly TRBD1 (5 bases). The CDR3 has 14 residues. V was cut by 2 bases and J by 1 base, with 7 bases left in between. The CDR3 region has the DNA TGTGCCAGCAGTTTATGGGGCCGCACAGATACGCAGTATTTT. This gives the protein CASSLWGRTDTQYF.

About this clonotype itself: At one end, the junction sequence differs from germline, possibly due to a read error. The CDR3: CSVEGLAGEIVETDTQYF. CDR3 nucleotide sequence: TGTAGCGTCGAAGGGCTAGCGGGAGAGATAGTGGAGACAGATACGCAGTATTTT. The rearrangement links TRBV29-1 to TRBJ2-3; 10 bases agree with TRBD2. Germline CDR1 reads SQVTM; CDR2 reads ANQGSEA. This CDR3 is built from 18 residues.

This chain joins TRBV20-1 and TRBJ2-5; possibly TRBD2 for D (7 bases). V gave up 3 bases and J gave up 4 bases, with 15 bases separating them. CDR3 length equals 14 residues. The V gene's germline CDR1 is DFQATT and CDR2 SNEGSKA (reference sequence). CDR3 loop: CSASGGGGGETQYF. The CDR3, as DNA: TGCAGTGCTAGTGGGGGGGGCGGAGGAGAGACCCAGTACTTC.

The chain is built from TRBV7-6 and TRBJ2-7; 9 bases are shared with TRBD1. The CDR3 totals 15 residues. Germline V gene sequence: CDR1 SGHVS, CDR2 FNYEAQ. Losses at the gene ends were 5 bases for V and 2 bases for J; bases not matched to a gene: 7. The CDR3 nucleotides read TGTGCCAGCAGCGTGTCCGGGACAGGGACCTACGAGCAGTACTTC. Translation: CASSVSGTGTYEQYF.

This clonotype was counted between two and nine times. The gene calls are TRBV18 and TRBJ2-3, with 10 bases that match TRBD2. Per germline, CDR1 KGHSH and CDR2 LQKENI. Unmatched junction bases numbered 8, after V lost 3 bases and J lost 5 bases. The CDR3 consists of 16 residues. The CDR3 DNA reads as TGTGCCAGCTCACCTCGTCCTAGCGGGAGAGGAGATACGCAGTATTTT. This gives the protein CASSPRPSGRGDTQYF.